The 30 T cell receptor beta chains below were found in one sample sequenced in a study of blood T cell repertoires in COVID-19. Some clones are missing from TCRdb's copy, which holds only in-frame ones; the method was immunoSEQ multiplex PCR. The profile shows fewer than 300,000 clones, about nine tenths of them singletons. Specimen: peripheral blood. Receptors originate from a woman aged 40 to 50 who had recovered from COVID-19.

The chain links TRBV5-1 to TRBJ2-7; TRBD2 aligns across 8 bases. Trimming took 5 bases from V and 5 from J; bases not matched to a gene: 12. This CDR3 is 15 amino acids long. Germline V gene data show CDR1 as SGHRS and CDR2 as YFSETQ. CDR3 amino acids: CASRPIGGVGHEQYF. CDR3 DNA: TGCGCCAGCAGACCGATCGGGGGGGTTGGTCACGAGCAGTACTTC.

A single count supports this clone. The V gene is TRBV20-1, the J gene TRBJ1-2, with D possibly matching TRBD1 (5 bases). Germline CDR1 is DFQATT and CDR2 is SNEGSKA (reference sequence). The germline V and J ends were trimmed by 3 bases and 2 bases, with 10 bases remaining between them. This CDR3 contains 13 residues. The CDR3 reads CSASSGGNYGYTF. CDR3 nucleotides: TGCAGTGCTAGTTCCGGGGGGAACTATGGCTACACCTTC.

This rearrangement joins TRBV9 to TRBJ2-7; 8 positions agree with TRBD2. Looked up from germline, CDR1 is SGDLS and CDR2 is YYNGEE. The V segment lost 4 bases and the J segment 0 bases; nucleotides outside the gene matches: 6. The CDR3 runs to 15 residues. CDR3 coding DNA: TGTGCCAGCAGCCCCGGACGGGGGGGCTCCTACGAGCAGTACTTC. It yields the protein CASSPGRGGSYEQYF.

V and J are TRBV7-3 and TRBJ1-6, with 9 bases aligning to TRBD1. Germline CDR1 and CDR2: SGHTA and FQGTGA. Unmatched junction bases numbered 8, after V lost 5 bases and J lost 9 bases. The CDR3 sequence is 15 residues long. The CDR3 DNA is TGTGCCAGCAGCGCCTTATCGGGACAGGGTTCACCCCTCCACTTT. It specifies CASSALSGQGSPLHF. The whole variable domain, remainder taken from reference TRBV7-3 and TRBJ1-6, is GAGVSQTPSNKVTEKGKYVELRCDPISGHTALYWYRQSLGQGPEFLIYFQGTGAADDSGLPNDRFFAVRPEGSVSTLKIQRTERGDSAVYLCASSALSGQGSPLHFGNGTRLTVT.

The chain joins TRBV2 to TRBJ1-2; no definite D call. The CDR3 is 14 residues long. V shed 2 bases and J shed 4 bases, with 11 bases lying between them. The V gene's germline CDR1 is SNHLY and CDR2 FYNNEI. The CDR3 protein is CASSEIKRGYGYTF. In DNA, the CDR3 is TGTGCCAGCAGTGAAATCAAACGGGGCTATGGCTACACCTTC.

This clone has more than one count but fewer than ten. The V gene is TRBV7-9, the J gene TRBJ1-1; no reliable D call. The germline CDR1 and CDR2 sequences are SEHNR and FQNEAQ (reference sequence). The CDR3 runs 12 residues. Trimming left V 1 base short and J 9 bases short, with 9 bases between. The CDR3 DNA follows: TGTGCCAGCAGCTTAGGGGCATCCCAAGCTTTCTTT. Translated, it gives CASSLGASQAFF.

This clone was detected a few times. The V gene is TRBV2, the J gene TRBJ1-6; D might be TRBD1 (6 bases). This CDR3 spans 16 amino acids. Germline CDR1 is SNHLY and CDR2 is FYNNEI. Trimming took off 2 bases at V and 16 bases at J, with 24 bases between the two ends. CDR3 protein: CASSEPTGALSPDLHF. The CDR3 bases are TGTGCCAGCAGTGAACCGACAGGAGCTCTGAGCCCCGATCTCCACTTT.

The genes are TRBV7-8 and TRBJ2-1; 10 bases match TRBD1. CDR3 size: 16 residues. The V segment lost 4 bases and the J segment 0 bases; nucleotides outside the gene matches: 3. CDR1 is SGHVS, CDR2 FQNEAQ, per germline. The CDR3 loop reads CASSSWTGGSYNEQFF. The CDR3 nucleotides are TGTGCCAGCAGCTCGTGGACAGGGGGCTCCTACAATGAGCAGTTCTTC.

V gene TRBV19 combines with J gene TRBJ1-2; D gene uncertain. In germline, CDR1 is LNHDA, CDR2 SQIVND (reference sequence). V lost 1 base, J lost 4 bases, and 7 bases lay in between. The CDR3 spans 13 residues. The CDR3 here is CASSIGHRYGYTF. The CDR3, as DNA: TGTGCCAGTAGTATAGGACACCGCTATGGCTACACCTTC.

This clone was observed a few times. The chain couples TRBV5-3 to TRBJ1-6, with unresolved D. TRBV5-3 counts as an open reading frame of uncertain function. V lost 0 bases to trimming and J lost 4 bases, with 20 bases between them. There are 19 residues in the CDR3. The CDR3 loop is CARSLAGVNHYEYNSPLHF. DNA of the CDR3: TGTGCCAGAAGCTTGGCCGGAGTAAACCATTATGAATATAATTCACCCCTCCACTTT.

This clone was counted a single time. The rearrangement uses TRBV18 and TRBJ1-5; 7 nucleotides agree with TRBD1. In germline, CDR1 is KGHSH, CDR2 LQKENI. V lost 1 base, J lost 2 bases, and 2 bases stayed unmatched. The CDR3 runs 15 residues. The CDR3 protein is CASSPQGAGNQPQHF. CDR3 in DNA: TGTGCCAGCTCACCACAGGGGGCGGGCAATCAGCCCCAGCATTTT.

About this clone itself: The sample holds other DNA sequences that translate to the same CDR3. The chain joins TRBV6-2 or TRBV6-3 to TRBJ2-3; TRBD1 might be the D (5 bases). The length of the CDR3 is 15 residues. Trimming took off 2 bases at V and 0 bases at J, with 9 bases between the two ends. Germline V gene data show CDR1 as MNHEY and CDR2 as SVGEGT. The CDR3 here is CASSYGTGSTDTQYF. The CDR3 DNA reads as TGTGCCAGCAGTTACGGAACAGGAAGCACAGATACGCAGTATTTT.

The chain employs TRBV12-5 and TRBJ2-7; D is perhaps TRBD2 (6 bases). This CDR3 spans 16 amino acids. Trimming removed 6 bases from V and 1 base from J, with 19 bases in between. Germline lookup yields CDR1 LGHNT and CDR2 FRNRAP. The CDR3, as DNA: TGTGCTAGTGGCCAAGAAAAATGGGGGGAATCCTACGAGCAGTACTTC. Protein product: CASGQEKWGESYEQYF. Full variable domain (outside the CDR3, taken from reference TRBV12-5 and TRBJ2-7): DARVTQTPRHKVTEMGQEVTMRCQPILGHNTVFWYRQTMMQGLELLAYFRNRAPLDDSGMPKDRFSAEMPDATLATLKIQPSEPRDSAVYFCASGQEKWGESYEQYFGPGTRLTVT.

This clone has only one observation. The CDR3 reads CASSTRAGDYGYTF. Here the CDR3 DNA reads TGTGCCAGCAGCACCCGCGCGGGAGACTATGGCTACACCTTC. J is TRBJ1-2 and V is TRBV9; no firm D call. The V end lost 4 bases, the J end lost 3 bases, and 13 bases lay between the germline ends. The CDR3 is 14 amino acids. Germline values: CDR1 SGDLS, CDR2 YYNGEE. The full variable domain, completed using reference TRBV9 and TRBJ1-2, is DSGVTQTPKHLITATGQRVTLRCSPRSGDLSVYWYQQSLDQGLQFLIQYYNGEERAKGNILERFSAQQFPDLHSELNLSSLELGDSALYFCASSTRAGDYGYTFGSGTRLTVV.

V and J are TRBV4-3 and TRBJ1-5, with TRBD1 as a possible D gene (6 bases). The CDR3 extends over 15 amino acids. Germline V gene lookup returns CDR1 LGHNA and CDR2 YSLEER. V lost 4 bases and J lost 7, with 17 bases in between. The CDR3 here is CASSPRARGYQPQHF. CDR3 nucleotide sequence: TGCGCCAGCAGCCCTCGCGCGAGGGGGTACCAGCCCCAGCATTTT.

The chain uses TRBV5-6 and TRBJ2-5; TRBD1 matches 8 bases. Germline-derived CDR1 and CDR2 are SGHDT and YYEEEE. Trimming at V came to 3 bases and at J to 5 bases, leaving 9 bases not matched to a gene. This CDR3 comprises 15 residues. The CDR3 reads CASSSQGAQGETQYF. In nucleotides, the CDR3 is TGTGCCAGCAGCTCTCAGGGGGCGCAGGGGGAGACCCAGTACTTC.

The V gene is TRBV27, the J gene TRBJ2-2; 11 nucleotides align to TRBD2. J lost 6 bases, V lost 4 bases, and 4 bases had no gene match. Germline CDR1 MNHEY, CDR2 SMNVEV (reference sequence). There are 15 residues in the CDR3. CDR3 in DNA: TGTGCCAGCAGTTATAGCGGGGGGGCCTCCGGGGAGCTGTTTTTT. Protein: CASSYSGGASGELFF.

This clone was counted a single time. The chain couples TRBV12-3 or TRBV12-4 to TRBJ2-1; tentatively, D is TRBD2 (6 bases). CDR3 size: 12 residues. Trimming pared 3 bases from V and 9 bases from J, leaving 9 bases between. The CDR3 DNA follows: TGTGCCAGCAGTTTGGCGGGGAGTGAGCAGTTCTTC. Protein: CASSLAGSEQFF.

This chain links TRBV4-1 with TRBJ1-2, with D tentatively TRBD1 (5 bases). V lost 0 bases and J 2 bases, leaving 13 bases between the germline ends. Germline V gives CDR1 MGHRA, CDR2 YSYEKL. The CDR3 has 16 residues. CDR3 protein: CASSQDGAGGNYGYTF. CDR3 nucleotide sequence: TGCGCCAGCAGCCAAGATGGGGCGGGGGGGAACTATGGCTACACCTTC.

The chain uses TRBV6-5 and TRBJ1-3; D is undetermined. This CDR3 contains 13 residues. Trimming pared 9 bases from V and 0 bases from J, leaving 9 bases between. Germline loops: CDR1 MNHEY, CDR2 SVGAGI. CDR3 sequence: CASSLSSGNTIYF. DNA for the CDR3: TGTGCCAGTTCGTTGAGCTCTGGAAACACCATATATTTT.

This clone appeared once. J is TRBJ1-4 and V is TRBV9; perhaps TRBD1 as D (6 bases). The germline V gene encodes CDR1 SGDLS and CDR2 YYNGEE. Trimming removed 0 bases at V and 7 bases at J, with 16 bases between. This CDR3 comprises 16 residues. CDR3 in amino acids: CASSVAVGGVGEKLFF. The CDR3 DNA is TGTGCCAGCAGCGTAGCGGTAGGGGGTGTTGGTGAAAAACTGTTTTTT.

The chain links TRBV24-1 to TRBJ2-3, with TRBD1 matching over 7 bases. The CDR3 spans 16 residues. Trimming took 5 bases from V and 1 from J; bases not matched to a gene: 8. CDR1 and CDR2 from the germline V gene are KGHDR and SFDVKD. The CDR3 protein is CATSAGQWVGTDTQYF. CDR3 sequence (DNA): TGTGCCACCAGTGCGGGACAGTGGGTGGGCACAGATACGCAGTATTTT.

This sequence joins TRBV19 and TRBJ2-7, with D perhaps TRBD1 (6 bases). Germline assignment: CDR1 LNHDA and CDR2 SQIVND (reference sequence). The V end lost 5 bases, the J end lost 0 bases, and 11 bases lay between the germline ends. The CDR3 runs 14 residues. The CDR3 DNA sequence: TGTGCCAGTAGTTACGACAGGAGCTCCTACGAGCAGTACTTC. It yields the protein CASSYDRSSYEQYF.

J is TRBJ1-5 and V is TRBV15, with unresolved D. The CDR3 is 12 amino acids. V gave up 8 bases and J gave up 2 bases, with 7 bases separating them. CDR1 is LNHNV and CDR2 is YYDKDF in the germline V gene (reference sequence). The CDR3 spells CATDPGNQPQHF. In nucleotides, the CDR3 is TGTGCCACCGATCCGGGCAATCAGCCCCAGCATTTT.

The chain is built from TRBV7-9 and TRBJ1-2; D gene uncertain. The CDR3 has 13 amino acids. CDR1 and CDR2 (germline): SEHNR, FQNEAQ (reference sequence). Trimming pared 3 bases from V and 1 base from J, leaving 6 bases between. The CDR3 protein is CASSFALNYGYTF. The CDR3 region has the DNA TGTGCCAGCAGCTTCGCACTTAACTATGGCTACACCTTC. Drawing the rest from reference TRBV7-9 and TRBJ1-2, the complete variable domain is DTGVSQNPRHKITKRGQNVTFRCDPISEHNRLYWYRQTLGQGPEFLTYFQNEAQLEKSRLLSDRFSAERPKGSFSTLEIQRTEQGDSAMYLCASSFALNYGYTFGSGTRLTVV.

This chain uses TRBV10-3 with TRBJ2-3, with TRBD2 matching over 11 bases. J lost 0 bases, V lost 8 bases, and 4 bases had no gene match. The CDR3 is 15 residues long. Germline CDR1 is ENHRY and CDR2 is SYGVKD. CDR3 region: CAIGGTSGSTDTQYF. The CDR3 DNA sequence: TGTGCCATCGGGGGGACTAGCGGAAGCACAGATACGCAGTATTTT.

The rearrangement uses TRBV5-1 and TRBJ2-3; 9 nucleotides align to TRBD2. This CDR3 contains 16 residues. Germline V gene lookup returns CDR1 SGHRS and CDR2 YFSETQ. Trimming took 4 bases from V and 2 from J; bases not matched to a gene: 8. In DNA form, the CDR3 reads TGCGCCAGCAGCCCTGGCCTAGCGGGATTCACAGATACGCAGTATTTT. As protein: CASSPGLAGFTDTQYF.

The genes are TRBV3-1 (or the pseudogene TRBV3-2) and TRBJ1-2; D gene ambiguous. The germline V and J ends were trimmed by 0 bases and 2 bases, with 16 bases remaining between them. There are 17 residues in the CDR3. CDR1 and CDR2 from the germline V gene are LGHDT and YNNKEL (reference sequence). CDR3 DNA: TGTGCCAGCAGCCAAGATTTTTCAGCCCGCGGGAACTATGGCTACACCTTC. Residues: CASSQDFSARGNYGYTF.

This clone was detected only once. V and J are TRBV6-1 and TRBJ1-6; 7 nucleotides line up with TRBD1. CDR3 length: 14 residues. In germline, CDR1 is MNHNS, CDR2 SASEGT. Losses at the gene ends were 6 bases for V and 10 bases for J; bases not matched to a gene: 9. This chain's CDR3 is CASRGDRDRSPLHF. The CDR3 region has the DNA TGTGCCAGCAGGGGAGACAGGGACCGGTCACCCCTCCACTTT.

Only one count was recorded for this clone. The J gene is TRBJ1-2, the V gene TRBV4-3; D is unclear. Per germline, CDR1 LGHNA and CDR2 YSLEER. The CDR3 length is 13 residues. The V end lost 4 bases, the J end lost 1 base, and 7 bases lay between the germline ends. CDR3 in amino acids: CASSRGLNYGYTF. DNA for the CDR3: TGCGCCAGCAGCCGCGGACTTAACTATGGCTACACCTTC.